This T cell receptor beta chain was recorded in a study of beta chain features in type 1 diabetes. Background on the study: There were approximately 100,000,000 sorted cells examined across all samples. Whole-study findings and limits: Amplification by PCR could prefer shorter templates, with the same effect in patients and controls. People with Type 1 diabetes carried modestly yet significantly shorter TCRB CDR3s in all four CD4+ subsets. For TCRB rearrangement, an influence of HLA type remained unresolved here.

Trimming took 5 bases from V and 8 from J, leaving 11 bases between them. Germline assignment: CDR1 SGHTA and CDR2 FQGNSA. This CDR3 region has 12 residues. Reverse transcription of all isolated RNA meant that expressed TCRB transcripts were sequenced. The method was immunoSEQ multiplex PCR; TCRdb's version includes in-frame clones alone and lacks a portion of them. The data contain 600,000 to 750,000 clones, 9.5% to 15% of them singletons. As to this clone: The antigen remains unidentified.

Sequenced input: naive CD4+ T cells from blood. The origin of this receptor is a man aged 25-40 years with type 1 diabetes. The J gene is TRBJ2-3, the V gene TRBV7-2, with D perhaps TRBD1 (6 bases). CDR3 protein: CASSPTGPTQYF. CDR3 DNA: TGTGCCAGCAGCCCAACAGGGCCTACGCAGTATTTT.